The rows below give T cell receptor beta chains drawn from one sample of a study of blood T cells in healthy people across ages. TCRdb ran MiXCR on the 5' RACE reads and lists one entry per CDR3 protein. The table lists 1.8 million or so distinct CDR3 sequences, about two fifths of them singletons. Input material: blood. Receptors originate from a human donor in good health. Each CDR3 is given with its conserved first and last residue. D genes are given only for firm matches. For some rows the clone size is stated as once, few or many, or as a class when expanded; others skip it.

TGCGCCGGCAGCTCGACAGGTAGTAACGCCGAGCAGTACTTC CAGSSTGSNAEQYF TRBJ2-7 . 14 TRBV5-1 .
TGTGCCACCAGCAGTGGATTCGGGGGGCGGAATTGGGATGGCTACACCTTC CATSSGFGGRNWDGYTF TRBJ1-2 few 17 TRBV15 .
TGTGCCAGCGGAAACCCCCGAGAGACCCAGTACTTC CASGNPRETQYF TRBJ2-5 . 12 TRBV6-2/TRBV6-3 .
TGTGCCAGCTCACCTGCGCGGGGGGGCACAGATACGCAGTATTTT CASSPARGGTDTQYF TRBJ2-3 . 15 TRBV18 TRBD2
TGCAGCACATATGGAGGGGTAGACTACGGCTACACCTTC CSTYGGVDYGYTF TRBJ1-2 . 13 TRBV29-1 .
TGTGCCATCAGAGACAGGTTGGAGAATTCACCCCTCCACTTT CAIRDRLENSPLHF TRBJ1-6 . 14 TRBV10-3 .
TGTGCCATCAGATTGACACAGTACCAAGAGACCCAGTACTTC CAIRLTQYQETQYF TRBJ2-5 . 14 TRBV10-3 .
TGCAGTGCTAGTAATAAGGGTAGATCCTTTCACTATGGCTACACCTTC CSASNKGRSFHYGYTF TRBJ1-2 . 16 TRBV20-1 .
TGTGCCAGCAGTGAAGGATTTACAGGGGGCTCCTATGGCTACACCTTC CASSEGFTGGSYGYTF TRBJ1-2 . 16 TRBV25-1 TRBD1
TGCAGCCTCCCCAGACAGGAAGGGGGCTACACCTTC CSLPRQEGGYTF TRBJ1-2 few 12 TRBV29-1 .
TGTGCCAGCAGCTTATCGGAAGGTTATCGGACAGGGAGTTACGAGCAGTACTTC CASSLSEGYRTGSYEQYF TRBJ2-7 . 18 TRBV7-2 TRBD1
TGCGCCAGCAGCCAAGATTCGAGTAGGGCAGGGGGCTGGTACGAGCAGTACTTC CASSQDSSRAGGWYEQYF TRBJ2-7 few 18 TRBV4-3 TRBD1
TGCGCCAGCAGCCAAGTCAACAGGATGAACACTGAAGCTTTCTTT CASSQVNRMNTEAFF TRBJ1-1 . 15 TRBV14 .
TGTGCCAGCAGTTTTGGACAGGGCAGAGATACGCAGTATTTT CASSFGQGRDTQYF TRBJ2-3 . 14 TRBV5-1 TRBD1
TGCGCCAACAGCCAAGAATTGAGGACAGATACGCAGTATTTT CANSQELRTDTQYF TRBJ2-3 . 14 TRBV4-3 .
TGTGCCAGTCGCGGGGGGTTAGAGACCCAGTACTTC CASRGGLETQYF TRBJ2-5 . 12 TRBV12-3/TRBV12-4 TRBD2
TGTGCCAGCAGCTCCCGGACTCGCGGCGATGAGCAGTTCTTC CASSSRTRGDEQFF TRBJ2-1 once 14 TRBV7-2 .
TGTGCCAGCAGCTCACGCGGGCAGTACGCAACTAATGAAAAACTGTTTTTT CASSSRGQYATNEKLFF TRBJ1-4 . 17 TRBV9 .
TGTGCCAGCAGCTTTTCCGTGGGCTCAGCCGGCTACACCTTC CASSFSVGSAGYTF TRBJ1-2 . 14 TRBV11-2 .
TGTGCCAGCAGCTTAACGGCTAGCTGCGAGCAGTACTTC CASSLTASCEQYF TRBJ2-7 . 13 TRBV13 .
TGTGCCAGCAGTGACCTCACACTTAACTATGGCTACACCTTC CASSDLTLNYGYTF TRBJ1-2 . 14 TRBV25-1 .
TGTGCCAGCAGACCCAGGGTAACCGATGGCTACACCTTC CASRPRVTDGYTF TRBJ1-2 . 13 TRBV28 .
TGTGCCAGCTCACCCGGGACTAGCGGGCAGTCCTACAATGAGCAGTTCTTC CASSPGTSGQSYNEQFF TRBJ2-1 . 17 TRBV18 TRBD2
TGTGCCAGCAGTCTAACAGGGGGCGCGGTCACTGAAGCTTTCTTT CASSLTGGAVTEAFF TRBJ1-1 . 15 TRBV12-3/TRBV12-4 TRBD1
TGTGCCAGCACCTTGGAACAGGGTTGGGATGGCTACACCTTC CASTLEQGWDGYTF TRBJ1-2 . 14 TRBV9 .
TGTGCCAGCAGCTTAGGCGCGTACCAAGAGACCCGGTACTTC CASSLGAYQETRYF TRBJ2-5 . 14 TRBV7-6 .
TGTGCCAACAGCCCTCGGGGGGTCCCCTACGAGCAGTACTTC CANSPRGVPYEQYF TRBJ2-7 . 14 TRBV7-2 TRBD2
TGTGCCAGCAGCCCCCCCGCGGCGAGAGCTTTCTTT CASSPPAARAFF TRBJ1-1 many 12 TRBV7-8 .
TGCGCCAGCAGCCAAGCTCCAGGGATGCACGAGGGCTACACCTTC CASSQAPGMHEGYTF TRBJ1-2 . 15 TRBV4-1 .
TGCAGTGCAGAGGAACAGGGGGCGGGGTATGGCTACACCTTC CSAEEQGAGYGYTF TRBJ1-2 . 14 TRBV20-1 TRBD1
TGTGCCAGCAGTTACCTCTCCAAGAGCTCCTACGAGCAGTACTTC CASSYLSKSSYEQYF TRBJ2-7 few 15 TRBV6-2/TRBV6-3 .
TGCGCCAGCAGTATCCATGACGGGTACGAGCAGTACTTC CASSIHDGYEQYF TRBJ2-7 few 13 TRBV4-3 .
TGCAGTGCTCCTGACTGGTATGAGCAGTTCTTC CSAPDWYEQFF TRBJ2-1 few 11 TRBV20-1 .